This is a list of T cell receptor beta chains from one sample in a study of memory CD4+ T cells and cytomegalovirus serostatus. Some clones are missing from TCRdb's copy, which holds only in-frame ones; the method was immunoSEQ multiplex PCR. Of about 75,000 clones in the sample, roughly three quarters were seen once. Sequencing input: memory CD4+ T cells from blood. These receptors came from an adult in good health and CMV-seropositive. CDR3s include the opening cysteine and the closing phenylalanine or tryptophan. D genes are given only for firm matches. Clone size, where shown, is once, few, many, or a class for clones that have expanded.

DNA: TGCGCCAGCAGCTTGGCCCTAGCGGATGAGCAGTTCTTC
CDR3: CASSLALADEQFF
size: few
V: TRBV5-1
J: TRBJ2-1
D: TRBD2

DNA: TGTGCCAGCAGCGTAATTCGGGGGGCCAACTCTGGAAACACCATATATTTT
CDR3: CASSVIRGANSGNTIYF
size: .
V: TRBV9
J: TRBJ1-3
D: .

DNA: TGTGCCAGCAGCGTAGGGTCTCGGAACACTGAAGCTTTCTTT
CDR3: CASSVGSRNTEAFF
size: .
V: TRBV9
J: TRBJ1-1
D: .

DNA: TGTGCCAGCAGTGCGGGGGGTGAGAATTCACCCCTCCACTTT
CDR3: CASSAGGENSPLHF
size: .
V: TRBV28
J: TRBJ1-6
D: .

DNA: TGTGCCAGCAGTGAAGGGGGAATCGTTTTGGAGCCCCAGCATTTT
CDR3: CASSEGGIVLEPQHF
size: few
V: TRBV6-1
J: TRBJ1-5
D: .

DNA: TGTGCCTGGAGGAATTACAGAAACACTGAAGCTTTCTTT
CDR3: CAWRNYRNTEAFF
size: few
V: TRBV30
J: TRBJ1-1
D: .

DNA: TGCAGTGCTAGAGGGGACACTGAAGCTTTCTTT
CDR3: CSARGDTEAFF
size: .
V: TRBV20-1
J: TRBJ1-1
D: .

DNA: TGTGCCAGCAGCTTAGAAGGGGACCGCACAGATACGCAGTATTTT
CDR3: CASSLEGDRTDTQYF
size: .
V: TRBV7-2
J: TRBJ2-3
D: .

DNA: TGTGCCAGCAGCTTCTCGAGCGGGGTCTACGAGCAGTACTTC
CDR3: CASSFSSGVYEQYF
size: .
V: TRBV11-2
J: TRBJ2-7
D: TRBD2

DNA: TGTGCCAGCAAGACAGCCCTGTATGGCTACACCTTC
CDR3: CASKTALYGYTF
size: .
V: TRBV6-5
J: TRBJ1-2
D: .

DNA: TGTGCCAGCACAACGGACAGTAGCAATCAGCCCCAGCATTTT
CDR3: CASTTDSSNQPQHF
size: .
V: TRBV2
J: TRBJ1-5
D: .

DNA: TGTGCCAGCAGGCACAACAGGGGTGGTTGGACCGGGGAGCTGTTTTTT
CDR3: CASRHNRGGWTGELFF
size: .
V: TRBV11-2
J: TRBJ2-2
D: TRBD1

DNA: TGTGCCACCAGCAGAGATGGAGTCAGCTCAAACACTGAAGCTTTCTTT
CDR3: CATSRDGVSSNTEAFF
size: .
V: TRBV15
J: TRBJ1-1
D: .

DNA: TGTGCCAGCAGTGATATCGGAGTAGCGGGGGACAATGAGCAGTTCTTC
CDR3: CASSDIGVAGDNEQFF
size: .
V: TRBV2
J: TRBJ2-1
D: TRBD2

DNA: TGTGCCAGCAGTTTCTCACACACTGAAGCTTTCTTT
CDR3: CASSFSHTEAFF
size: .
V: TRBV7-9
J: TRBJ1-1
D: .

DNA: TGTGCCACAGCCGGGACATCAGGATATGGCTACACCTTC
CDR3: CATAGTSGYGYTF
size: .
V: TRBV10-3
J: TRBJ1-2
D: .

DNA: TGCGCCAGCAGCTTAAACCTACAGACAGATACGCAGTATTTT
CDR3: CASSLNLQTDTQYF
size: .
V: TRBV5-1
J: TRBJ2-3
D: .

DNA: TGTGCCAGCAGCTCCCTGACAGGGGGCTCAACTGAAGCTTTCTTT
CDR3: CASSSLTGGSTEAFF
size: .
V: TRBV5-4
J: TRBJ1-1
D: TRBD1

DNA: TGCAGTGCTTTACCGGGACTTGAGCAGTTCTTC
CDR3: CSALPGLEQFF
size: .
V: TRBV20-1
J: TRBJ2-1
D: .

DNA: TGTGCCAGCACCGGGGCGAACACCGGGGAGCTGTTTTTT
CDR3: CASTGANTGELFF
size: .
V: TRBV2
J: TRBJ2-2
D: .

DNA: TGTGCCAGTCAATCCCCCTCTTACTATGGCTACACCTTC
CDR3: CASQSPSYYGYTF
size: .
V: TRBV28
J: TRBJ1-2
D: .

DNA: TGTGCCAGCAGCCCAGGACTGGGTCCAGATACGCAGTATTTT
CDR3: CASSPGLGPDTQYF
size: .
V: TRBV7-2
J: TRBJ2-3
D: .

DNA: TGTGCCAGCAGCCTCGACAGCCATGGTGAGCAGTTCTTC
CDR3: CASSLDSHGEQFF
size: .
V: TRBV7-9
J: TRBJ2-1
D: .

DNA: TGTGCCAGCACGGGGCAGGGGGGCACCGGGGAGCTGTTTTTT
CDR3: CASTGQGGTGELFF
size: .
V: TRBV6-5
J: TRBJ2-2
D: .

DNA: TGCGCCAGCAGCCAAGAAATCGGGCGGGAGCCAGATACGCAGTATTTT
CDR3: CASSQEIGREPDTQYF
size: .
V: TRBV4-3
J: TRBJ2-3
D: TRBD2

DNA: TGTGCCAGCAGTTTTTGGGGGGATTTGAATACGCAGTATTTT
CDR3: CASSFWGDLNTQYF
size: .
V: TRBV28
J: TRBJ2-3
D: .

DNA: TGTGCCAGCCGGACACTGGGACCGAGTTCACCCCTCCACTTT
CDR3: CASRTLGPSSPLHF
size: .
V: TRBV19
J: TRBJ1-6
D: .

DNA: TGTGCCAGCAGCCCTCATGCGGGGCGGACTAACACCGGGGAGCTGTTTTTT
CDR3: CASSPHAGRTNTGELFF
size: .
V: TRBV9
J: TRBJ2-2
D: .

DNA: TGTGCCAGCAGCCCAAACAGGGGAGTAAACATTCAGTACTTC
CDR3: CASSPNRGVNIQYF
size: .
V: TRBV7-8
J: TRBJ2-4
D: TRBD1

DNA: TGTGCCAGCAGCGTTGTGGGACAGACTGAAGCTTTCTTT
CDR3: CASSVVGQTEAFF
size: few
V: TRBV9
J: TRBJ1-1
D: TRBD1

DNA: TGTGCCAGCAGCTTGGTAAGACAGATGAACACTGAAGCTTTCTTT
CDR3: CASSLVRQMNTEAFF
size: few
V: TRBV5-6
J: TRBJ1-1
D: .

DNA: TGCGCCAGCAGCTCTACAGGGGCCCTCCAAGAGACCCAGTACTTC
CDR3: CASSSTGALQETQYF
size: .
V: TRBV5-1
J: TRBJ2-5
D: TRBD1

DNA: TGTGCCAGCAGTGAATCGTCGGGTACAGATACGCAGTATTTT
CDR3: CASSESSGTDTQYF
size: once
V: TRBV25-1
J: TRBJ2-3
D: .

DNA: TGTGCCAGCAGCAAACTGGGGGACGGGAACACTGAAGCTTTCTTT
CDR3: CASSKLGDGNTEAFF
size: .
V: TRBV21-1
J: TRBJ1-1
D: .

DNA: TGTGCCAGCAGCTTAATGAGCGGGAGCCCTGAAGCTTTCTTT
CDR3: CASSLMSGSPEAFF
size: .
V: TRBV7-2
J: TRBJ1-1
D: .

DNA: TGTGCCAGCAGTGAACCCTACGAGCAGTACTTC
CDR3: CASSEPYEQYF
size: few
V: TRBV6-1
J: TRBJ2-7
D: .

DNA: TGTGCCAGCAGCATAGGACAGTGGGAGACCCAGTACTTC
CDR3: CASSIGQWETQYF
size: few
V: TRBV5-6
J: TRBJ2-5
D: .

DNA: TGTGCCAGTAGTATCCCGGGACTAGCGGTCGGTGAGCAGTTCTTC
CDR3: CASSIPGLAVGEQFF
size: .
V: TRBV19
J: TRBJ2-1
D: TRBD2